Included here is one T cell receptor (beta chain) sequence, with context. What it recognizes is unknown. As every portion of the isolated RNA was reverse transcribed, the sequencing read expressed TCRB transcripts. The method was immunoSEQ multiplex PCR; TCRdb's version includes in-frame clones alone and lacks a portion of them. The table includes more than 120,000 clones, around 13% detected once. Blood was collected once per donor into heparin, averaging about 116 mL. Germline V gives CDR1 ENHRY, CDR2 SYGVKD. Trimming took 2 bases from V and 4 from J; bases not matched to a gene: 2. This CDR3 is 14 amino acids long. This specimen belongs to a study of beta chain features in type 1 diabetes. Study-level points and caveats: Moderately but significantly shorter TCRB CDR3s were found in Type 1 diabetes patients in all four CD4+ subsets. Sampled from patients, naive, central memory and Treg TCRB repertoires appeared more similar than those sampled from healthy donors. A definitive answer on HLA type influencing TCRB rearrangement was not reached here.

Sequencing was carried out using central memory CD4+ T cells from blood. The source of this sequence is a man aged 18-30 years with type 1 diabetes. The gene calls are TRBV10-3 and TRBJ1-2; 9 positions match TRBD1. Here the CDR3 reads CAISEEDRGYGYTF. Here the CDR3 DNA reads TGTGCCATCAGTGAGGAGGACAGGGGCTATGGCTACACCTTC.